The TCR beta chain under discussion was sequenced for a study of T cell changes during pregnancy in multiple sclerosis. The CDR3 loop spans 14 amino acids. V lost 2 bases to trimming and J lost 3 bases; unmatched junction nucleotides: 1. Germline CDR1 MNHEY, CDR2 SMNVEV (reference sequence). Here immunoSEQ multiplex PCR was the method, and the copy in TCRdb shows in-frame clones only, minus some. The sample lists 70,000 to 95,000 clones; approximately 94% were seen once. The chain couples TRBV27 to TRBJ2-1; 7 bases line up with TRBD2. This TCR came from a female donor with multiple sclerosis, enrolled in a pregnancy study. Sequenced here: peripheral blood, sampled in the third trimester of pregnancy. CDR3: CASSLLAVYNEQFF. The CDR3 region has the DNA TGTGCCAGCAGTTTACTAGCGGTCTACAATGAGCAGTTCTTC.